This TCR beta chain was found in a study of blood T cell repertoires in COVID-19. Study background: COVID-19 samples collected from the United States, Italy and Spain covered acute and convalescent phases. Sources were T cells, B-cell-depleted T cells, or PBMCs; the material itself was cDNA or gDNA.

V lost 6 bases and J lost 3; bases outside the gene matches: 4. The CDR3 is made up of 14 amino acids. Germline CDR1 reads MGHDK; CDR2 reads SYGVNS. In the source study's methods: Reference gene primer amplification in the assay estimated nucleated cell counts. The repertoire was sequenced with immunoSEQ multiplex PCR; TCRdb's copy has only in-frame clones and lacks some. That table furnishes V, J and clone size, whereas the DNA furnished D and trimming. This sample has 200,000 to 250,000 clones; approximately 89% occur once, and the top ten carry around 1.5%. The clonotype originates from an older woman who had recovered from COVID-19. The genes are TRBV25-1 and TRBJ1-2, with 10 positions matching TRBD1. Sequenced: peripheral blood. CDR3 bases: TGTGCCAGCAGGAAGACAGGGGGCTACTATGGCTACACCTTC. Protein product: CASRKTGGYYGYTF.